This T cell receptor beta chain is drawn from a study of type 1 and type 2 diabetes patients. V was cut by 2 bases and J by 4 bases, with 11 bases left in between. The CDR3 contains 14 residues. This clonotype showed up just a few times. PCR was run on genomic DNA. A primer set of 30 forward and 13 reverse primers amplified the CDR3. MiXCR, run by TCRdb on the multiplex PCR reads, gives a single entry per CDR3 protein. This table holds 250,000 or so distinct CDR3 sequences, roughly 50% found once. All diabetic donors were classified as either type 1 or type 2 diabetes. Each participant gave around 9.6 milliliters of peripheral blood.

The clonotype comes from a man aged 18 to 30 with type 2 diabetes. The chain uses TRBV12-3 or TRBV12-4 and TRBJ1-1, with D tentatively TRBD1 (6 bases). Sequences were obtained from peripheral blood mononuclear cells (PBMCs). This CDR3 reads CASSLQGISTEAFF. DNA of the CDR3: TGTGCCAGCAGTTTACAGGGGATTTCCACTGAAGCTTTCTTT.